These T cell receptor beta chains were read from a single sample in a study of OX40 agonist ivuxolimab in advanced cancers. Produced via immunoSEQ multiplex PCR; TCRdb's table is partial and in-frame only. The table includes some 70,000 clones, about 92% detected once. Sample: CD4+ or CD8+ T cells sorted from blood, taken in a trial of the OX40 agonist ivuxolimab. Source of these receptors: an adult with an advanced solid tumor such as melanoma, head and neck, liver or kidney cancer. The CDR3 runs from the conserved cysteine through the conserved F or W. The D gene is left open where the match is weak. Only some rows state a clone size, as once, few, many or a class for expanded clones.

D gene	V gene	J gene	clone size	CDR3 protein	CDR3 DNA
TRBD1	TRBV9	TRBJ2-1	NA	CASSVDRATQYEQFF	TGTGCCAGCAGCGTCGACAGGGCTACACAATATGAGCAGTTCTTC
TRBD1	TRBV7-9	TRBJ1-4	NA	CASSPTGIGTNEKLFF	TGTGCCAGCAGCCCGACAGGGATTGGCACTAATGAAAAACTGTTTTTT
TRBD1	TRBV9	TRBJ1-5	NA	CASSVVGRGGYGNQPQHF	TGTGCCAGCAGCGTAGTGGGGAGAGGGGGCTATGGCAATCAGCCCCAGCATTTT
TRBD1	TRBV5-1	TRBJ1-2	NA	CASSYVGQGSGYTF	TGCGCCAGCAGCTACGTCGGACAGGGGTCTGGCTACACCTTC
NA	TRBV2	TRBJ1-2	NA	CASREYDSPNYGYTF	TGTGCCAGCAGAGAGTACGACAGCCCTAACTATGGCTACACCTTC
NA	TRBV29-1	TRBJ1-2	NA	CSVEELTVNYGYTF	TGCAGCGTTGAAGAACTGACAGTTAACTATGGCTACACCTTC
NA	TRBV2	TRBJ2-3	NA	CASRKQSTDTQYF	TGTGCCAGCAGGAAACAGAGCACAGATACGCAGTATTTT
NA	TRBV19	TRBJ2-7	once	CASSISGSYEQYF	TGTGCCAGTAGTATATCGGGCTCCTACGAGCAGTACTTC
TRBD2	TRBV4-1	TRBJ2-1	NA	CASSSLAGGTGWHEQFF	TGCGCCAGCAGCAGTCTAGCGGGGGGGACTGGGTGGCATGAGCAGTTCTTC
TRBD1	TRBV6-5	TRBJ1-1	NA	CASSGQENTEAFF	TGTGCCAGCAGCGGACAGGAGAACACTGAAGCTTTCTTT
NA	TRBV28	TRBJ2-3	NA	CASSLLGNTDTQYF	TGTGCCAGCAGTTTATTGGGTAACACAGATACGCAGTATTTT
TRBD1	TRBV19	TRBJ1-1	NA	CASRQRQGRTEAFF	TGTGCCAGTCGGCAGAGACAGGGAAGAACTGAAGCTTTCTTT
NA	TRBV7-8	TRBJ2-5	NA	CASSLGTGQETQYF	TGTGCCAGCAGCTTGGGGACCGGCCAAGAGACCCAGTACTTC
TRBD1	TRBV6-1	TRBJ1-1	NA	CASHRGENTEAFF	TGTGCCAGCCACAGGGGGGAAAACACTGAAGCTTTCTTT
TRBD1	TRBV27	TRBJ2-1	NA	CASSLGGQGANEQFF	TGTGCCAGCAGTTTAGGAGGACAGGGGGCCAATGAGCAGTTCTTC
NA	TRBV2	TRBJ1-3	once	CASRRAHDSGNTIYF	TGTGCCAGCCGTAGGGCACACGATTCTGGAAACACCATATATTTT
NA	TRBV2	TRBJ1-5	NA	CASRQNRNQPQHF	TGTGCCAGCAGACAAAACCGAAATCAGCCCCAGCATTTT
NA	TRBV6-4	TRBJ1-6	few	CASSDRGNSPLHF	TGTGCCAGCAGTGACAGGGGTAATTCACCCCTCCACTTT
NA	TRBV14	TRBJ2-6	NA	CASSQGGDKPSGANVLTF	TGTGCCAGCAGCCAAGGAGGTGACAAACCCTCTGGGGCCAACGTCCTGACTTTC
NA	TRBV6-5	TRBJ1-1	few	CASRQGANTEAFF	TGTGCCAGCAGACAAGGAGCGAACACTGAAGCTTTCTTT
TRBD2	TRBV7-2	TRBJ2-7	NA	CASSRLAGPYEQYF	TGTGCCAGCAGCCGACTAGCGGGGCCCTACGAGCAGTACTTC
NA	TRBV6-5	TRBJ2-5	NA	CASSYSIGGRAEQYF	TGTGCCAGCAGTTACTCGATTGGGGGCCGAGCGGAGCAGTACTTC
TRBD2	TRBV4-2	TRBJ2-3	NA	CASSQGGLAGSDTQYF	TGTGCCAGCAGCCAAGGTGGGCTAGCGGGGTCAGATACGCAGTATTTT
NA	TRBV6-1	TRBJ2-1	once	CASSELTASYNEQFF	TGTGCCAGCAGTGAATTAACAGCCTCCTACAATGAGCAGTTCTTC
NA	TRBV5-1	TRBJ2-3	NA	CASSLVSGHRTDTQYF	TGCGCCAGCAGCTTGGTTTCGGGACATCGCACAGATACGCAGTATTTT
TRBD1	TRBV6-1	TRBJ2-1	once	CASKTGGFGQFF	TGTGCCAGCAAGACAGGGGGTTTTGGGCAGTTCTTC
TRBD1	TRBV5-4	TRBJ1-3	NA	CASVGKGASGNTIYF	TGTGCCAGCGTAGGAAAGGGGGCTTCTGGAAACACCATATATTTT
NA	TRBV11-2	TRBJ2-7	NA	CASSAVGALSSYEQYF	TGTGCCAGCAGCGCCGTTGGGGCATTGAGCTCCTACGAGCAGTACTTC
TRBD2	TRBV5-1	TRBJ2-1	NA	CASSTTSGEYNEQFF	TGCGCCAGCAGCACGACTAGCGGGGAGTACAATGAGCAGTTCTTC
NA	TRBV15	TRBJ2-7	once	CATSPRSGPYEQYF	TGTGCCACCAGCCCACGGTCGGGACCCTACGAGCAGTACTTC
NA	TRBV6-6	TRBJ1-1	NA	CASSPPPSQAEAFF	TGTGCCAGCAGTCCGCCTCCAAGCCAGGCTGAAGCTTTCTTT
TRBD1	TRBV11-2	TRBJ2-5	few	CASSSGQSETQYF	TGTGCCAGCAGCTCGGGACAGTCGGAGACCCAGTACTTC
NA	TRBV11-2	TRBJ2-2	NA	CASSFNRPSTGELFF	TGCGCCAGCAGCTTCAATAGACCCAGCACAGGGGAGCTGTTTTTT
NA	TRBV10-2	TRBJ1-6	NA	CASSEIGGSYNSPLHF	TGCGCCAGCAGTGAAATTGGGGGCTCCTATAATTCACCCCTCCACTTT
TRBD1	TRBV7-9	TRBJ2-7	NA	CASSRDRGRYEQYF	TGTGCCAGCAGCCGGGACAGGGGGCGGTACGAGCAGTACTTC
NA	TRBV9	TRBJ2-3	NA	CASSAGPGLTDTQYF	TGTGCCAGCAGCGCCGGGCCGGGCCTCACAGATACGCAGTATTTT
NA	TRBV6-5	TRBJ1-1	NA	CASTGVMNTEAFF	TGTGCCAGTACCGGGGTGATGAACACTGAAGCTTTCTTT
NA	TRBV6-1	TRBJ2-3	NA	CASSRGVVPTDTQYF	TGTGCCAGCAGTCGTGGAGTTGTACCTACAGATACGCAGTATTTT
TRBD2	TRBV27	TRBJ2-7	NA	CASSLSAGGPYEQYF	TGTGCCAGCAGTTTATCGGCGGGGGGGCCTTACGAGCAGTACTTC
TRBD1	TRBV5-6	TRBJ2-1	NA	CASSSRDRGYNEQFF	TGTGCCAGCAGCTCACGGGACAGGGGGTACAATGAGCAGTTCTTC
NA	TRBV4-1	TRBJ1-5	once	CASSQKDYQAGVSNQPQHF	TGCGCCAGCAGCCAAAAAGACTACCAGGCGGGGGTTAGCAATCAGCCCCAGCATTTT
NA	TRBV4-1	TRBJ1-2	few	CASSQVGNYGYTF	TGCGCCAGCAGCCAAGTGGGTAACTATGGCTACACCTTC
NA	TRBV6-1	TRBJ1-5	NA	CASSEALLGGVGNQPQHF	TGTGCCAGCAGTGAAGCGCTTCTTGGGGGAGTTGGCAATCAGCCCCAGCATTTT
NA	TRBV18	TRBJ1-1	NA	CASSQQGYEAFF	TGTGCCAGCTCACAACAGGGTTATGAAGCTTTCTTT
NA	TRBV5-6	TRBJ2-5	once	CASSLRVRTVTETQYF	TGTGCCAGCAGCTTGAGGGTGAGGACAGTAACTGAGACCCAGTACTTC
TRBD1	TRBV4-1	TRBJ2-5	NA	CASSQGDRGSETQYF	TGCGCCAGCAGCCAAGGAGACAGGGGCTCGGAGACCCAGTACTTC
NA	TRBV5-6	TRBJ1-1	NA	CASRLGPENTEAFF	TGTGCCAGCAGGTTGGGTCCAGAGAACACTGAAGCTTTCTTT
TRBD1	TRBV18	TRBJ2-7	NA	CASSPRTGGGEQYF	TGTGCCAGCTCACCACGGACAGGGGGTGGCGAGCAGTACTTC
NA	TRBV6-1	TRBJ1-5	NA	CASLRDTNSNQPQHF	TGTGCCAGCTTACGGGACACCAATAGCAATCAGCCCCAGCATTTT
TRBD2	TRBV12-5	TRBJ2-2	NA	CASGLTPGLAGGNTGELFF	TGTGCTAGTGGTTTGACGCCCGGACTAGCGGGGGGTAACACCGGGGAGCTGTTTTTT
NA	TRBV15	TRBJ2-7	once	CATSRDLVANEQYF	TGTGCCACCAGCAGAGATCTAGTCGCCAACGAGCAGTACTTC
NA	TRBV6-5	TRBJ2-7	once	CASSYLYEQYF	TGTGCCAGCAGTTACCTGTACGAGCAGTACTTC
TRBD2	TRBV27	TRBJ2-1	NA	CASRLAGPSYNNEQFF	TGTGCCAGCAGACTAGCGGGGCCTTCCTATAACAATGAGCAGTTCTTC
NA	TRBV10-1	TRBJ1-2	NA	CASSETGDGYTF	TGCGCCAGCAGTGAAACGGGGGATGGCTACACCTTC
NA	TRBV5-1	TRBJ2-7	NA	CASSPPSLGTDEQYF	TGCGCCAGCAGCCCCCCATCATTGGGAACGGACGAGCAGTACTTC